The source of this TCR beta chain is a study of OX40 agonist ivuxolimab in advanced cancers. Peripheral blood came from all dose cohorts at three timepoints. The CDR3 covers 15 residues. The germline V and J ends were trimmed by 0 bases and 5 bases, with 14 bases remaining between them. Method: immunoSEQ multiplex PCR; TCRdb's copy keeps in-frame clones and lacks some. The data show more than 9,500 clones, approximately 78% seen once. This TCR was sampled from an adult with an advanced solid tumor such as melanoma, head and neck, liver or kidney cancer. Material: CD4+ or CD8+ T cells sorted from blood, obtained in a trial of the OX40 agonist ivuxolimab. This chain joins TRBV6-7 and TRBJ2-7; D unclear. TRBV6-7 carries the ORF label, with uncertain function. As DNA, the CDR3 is TGTGCCAGCAGTTACTCGATTTCGGGTTGGCACGAGCAGTACTTC. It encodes CASSYSISGWHEQYF.